Listed here are 5 T cell receptor beta chains from one sample, sequenced in a study of OX40 agonist ivuxolimab in advanced cancers. Produced via immunoSEQ multiplex PCR; TCRdb's table is partial and in-frame only. The table includes about 98,000 clones, around nine tenths detected once. The input for sequencing was CD4+ or CD8+ T cells sorted from blood, taken in a trial of the OX40 agonist ivuxolimab. The receptor source for this set is an adult with an advanced solid tumor such as melanoma, head and neck, liver or kidney cancer.

V gene TRBV15 combines with J gene TRBJ1-4; no clear D. Germline-derived CDR1 and CDR2 are LNHNV and YYDKDF (reference sequence). The CDR3 has 13 amino acids. V was shortened by 0 bases and J by 5 bases, with 4 bases between the two germline ends. CDR3 region: CATSRDLNEKLFF. The CDR3 region has the DNA TGTGCCACCAGCAGAGACCTCAATGAAAAACTGTTTTTT.

The V call is TRBV7-2, the J call TRBJ1-2, with D hard to call. V was clipped by 5 bases and J by 4 bases, with 11 bases between them. Germline lookup yields CDR1 SGHTA and CDR2 FQGNSA. The length of the CDR3 is 13 residues. This CDR3 reads CASSPGVAYGYTF. The DNA of the CDR3 is TGTGCCAGCAGCCCCGGGGTGGCCTATGGCTACACCTTC.

This chain connects TRBV7-3 to TRBJ1-3, with D unclear. This CDR3 contains 14 residues. V was cut by 4 bases and J by 7 bases, with 14 bases left in between. From germline, CDR1 is SGHTA and CDR2 FQGTGA. CDR3: CASSSGFGPNTIYF. As DNA, the CDR3 is TGTGCCAGCAGCTCGGGATTTGGACCTAACACCATATATTTT.

This chain uses TRBV2 with TRBJ1-1, with a possible D match to TRBD1 (6 bases). Germline V gene data show CDR1 as SNHLY and CDR2 as FYNNEI. The CDR3 length is 15 residues. V lost 3 bases and J lost 3, with 14 bases in between. CDR3 coding DNA: TGTGCCAGCAGTGATTTGGTGGCAGGGGACACTGAAGCTTTCTTT. Translating gives CASSDLVAGDTEAFF. Full variable domain (missing parts from reference TRBV2 and TRBJ1-1): EPEVTQTPSHQVTQMGQEVILRCVPISNHLYFYWYRQILGQKVEFLVSFYNNEISEKSEIFDDQFSVERPDGSNFTLKIRSTKLEDSAMYFCASSDLVAGDTEAFFGQGTRLTVV.

V is TRBV29-1 and J is TRBJ1-4; tentatively, D is TRBD1 (5 bases). V shed 6 bases and J shed 11 bases, with 19 bases lying between them. Germline V gene sequence: CDR1 SQVTM, CDR2 ANQGSEA. The CDR3 has 13 amino acids. The chain's CDR3 is CSVDDGAGEKLFF. The CDR3 region has the DNA TGCAGCGTCGATGACGGGGCCGGTGAGAAACTGTTTTTT.